A selection of T cell receptor beta chains follows, all from one sample in a study of control samples from healthy donors and cancer patients. TCRdb's copy holds only in-frame clones and misses some; the assay was immunoSEQ multiplex PCR. The sample lists 65,000 to 100,000 clones, 91% seen once, with approximately 16% in the top ten. The sample taken for sequencing was blood. These TCRs come from a man over 45 in good health. The CDR3 runs from the conserved cysteine through the conserved F or W. A D gene is named only where the DNA matches it firmly. For some rows the clone size is stated as once, few or many, or as a class when expanded; others skip it.

>TRBJ2-7|-|TRBV11-2|-
CASSSLNGGSGEQYF
TGTGCCAGCAGCTCCCTAAATGGGGGTTCGGGAGAGCAGTACTTC
>TRBJ1-2|-|TRBV30|-
CAWSFIREGGYTF
TGTGCCTGGAGTTTTATCAGGGAGGGAGGCTACACCTTC
>TRBJ2-3|once|TRBV29-1|-
CSVAQAGADTQYF
TGCAGCGTGGCACAGGCGGGCGCAGATACGCAGTATTTT
>TRBJ2-1|-|TRBV7-8|-
CASSLRETGRKEEQFF
TGTGCCAGCAGCTTAAGGGAAACAGGTAGGAAGGAGGAGCAGTTCTTC
>TRBJ1-1|-|TRBV2|-
CASRGDKFSEAFF
TGTGCCAGCAGGGGGGACAAATTTTCTGAAGCTTTCTTT
>TRBJ1-2|once|TRBV10-2|-
CASSEGRGSGYTF
TGCGCCAGCAGTGAGGGTCGGGGTTCTGGCTACACCTTC
>TRBJ2-6|-|TRBV5-8|-
CASSLGRANVLTF
TGTGCCAGCAGCTTAGGGAGGGCCAACGTCCTGACTTTC
>TRBJ2-7|-|TRBV6-5|-
CAINRELNYEQYF
TGTGCCATAAACAGGGAATTAAACTACGAGCAGTACTTC
>TRBJ2-1|-|TRBV7-8|-
CASSLAKGGSYNEQFF
TGTGCCAGCAGCTTAGCGAAAGGGGGCTCCTACAATGAGCAGTTCTTC
>TRBJ1-2|-|TRBV19|-
CASSLDSSYGYTF
TGTGCCAGTAGTTTGGACAGCTCCTATGGCTACACCTTC
>TRBJ2-3|-|TRBV7-2|-
CASSLVVLGTDTQYF
TGTGCCAGCAGCTTAGTAGTTCTCGGCACAGATACGCAGTATTTT
>TRBJ2-1|once|TRBV7-9|-
CASSWGGVIDNEQFF
TGTGCCAGCAGCTGGGGCGGGGTAATCGACAATGAGCAGTTCTTC